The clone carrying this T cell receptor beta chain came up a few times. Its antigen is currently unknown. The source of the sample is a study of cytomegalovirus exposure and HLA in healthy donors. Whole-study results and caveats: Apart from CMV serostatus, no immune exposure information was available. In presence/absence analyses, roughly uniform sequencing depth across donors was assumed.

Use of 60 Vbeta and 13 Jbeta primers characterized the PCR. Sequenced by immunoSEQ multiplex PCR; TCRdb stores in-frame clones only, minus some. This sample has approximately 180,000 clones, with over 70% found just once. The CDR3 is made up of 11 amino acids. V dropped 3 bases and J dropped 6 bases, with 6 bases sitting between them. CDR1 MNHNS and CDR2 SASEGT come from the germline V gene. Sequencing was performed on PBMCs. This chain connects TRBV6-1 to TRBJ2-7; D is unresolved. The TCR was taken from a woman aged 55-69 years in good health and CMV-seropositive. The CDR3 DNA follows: TGTGCCAGCAGTGATAGTGGCGAGCAGTACTTC. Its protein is CASSDSGEQYF.